A single sample is the source of the 10 T cell receptor beta chains below, sequenced in a study of cytomegalovirus exposure and HLA in healthy donors. The PCR made use of 60 Vbeta and 13 Jbeta primers. Clones were sequenced by immunoSEQ multiplex PCR, and TCRdb holds only the in-frame ones, with some missing. Found here are approximately 110,000 clones, approximately 80% of them singletons; the top ten hold 9.5% to 15%. The sequenced sample consisted of PBMCs. These receptors all come from a woman between 35 and 50 years old in good health and CMV-seropositive.

J is TRBJ1-5 and V is TRBV4-2; D unclear. V was pared by 4 bases and J by 0 bases, with 10 bases between. The CDR3 loop spans 15 amino acids. From germline, CDR1 is LGHNA and CDR2 YNFKEQ. The CDR3 bases are TGTGCCAGCAGCCCTGCCCAAGCTAGCAATCAGCCCCAGCATTTT. Protein product: CASSPAQASNQPQHF.

V and J are TRBV15 and TRBJ2-1; 11 bases line up with TRBD2. Germline V gene data show CDR1 as LNHNV and CDR2 as YYDKDF (reference sequence). V was pared by 1 base and J by 6 bases, with 2 bases of the junction left unmatched. The CDR3 totals 15 residues. This chain's CDR3 is CATSRVGTSGNEQFF. DNA for the CDR3: TGTGCCACCAGCAGAGTCGGGACTAGCGGCAATGAGCAGTTCTTC.

This clone was observed once. The gene calls are TRBV2 and TRBJ1-2; 7 nucleotides agree with TRBD1. The J segment lost 0 bases and the V segment lost 6 bases, leaving 1 base of the junction unmatched. Germline V gene sequence: CDR1 SNHLY, CDR2 FYNNEI. CDR3 length: 13 amino acids. The CDR3 region is CASRDRANYGYTF. The DNA for the CDR3 is TGTGCCAGCAGAGACAGGGCTAACTATGGCTACACCTTC.

V usage is TRBV5-4 and J usage is TRBJ1-1; D call uncertain. The V gene lost 0 bases and the J gene lost 5 bases, with 8 bases spanning the gap. The length of the CDR3 is 13 residues. CDR1 is SGHNT and CDR2 is YYREEE in the germline V gene (reference sequence). CDR3: CASSLVAGTEAFF. The CDR3 DNA sequence: TGTGCCAGCAGCTTGGTCGCGGGGACTGAAGCTTTCTTT.

As DNA, the CDR3 is TGTGCCAGCAGCCCCGGACAGGGGGACGGGTATGGCTACACCTTC. It is translated as CASSPGQGDGYGYTF. The V and J genes are TRBV7-2 and TRBJ1-2, with TRBD1 matching over 10 bases. CDR3 length: 15 residues. Germline V gives CDR1 SGHTA, CDR2 FQGNSA. The V segment lost 5 bases and the J segment 5 bases; nucleotides outside the gene matches: 8.

V gene TRBV2 combines with J gene TRBJ2-1; 9 positions agree with TRBD2. V gave up 2 bases and J gave up 7 bases; unmatched junction bases: 3. CDR3 length: 14 amino acids. Germline CDR1 SNHLY, CDR2 FYNNEI. For the CDR3, the DNA is TGTGCCAGCAGTGAATTAGCGGGAGCGAATGAGCAGTTCTTC. Its translation: CASSELAGANEQFF.

A note on this clone: Other nucleotide sequences in the sample specify the same CDR3. The rearrangement links TRBV5-4 to TRBJ1-1, with 10 bases aligning to TRBD1. V trimming: 4 bases; J trimming: 5 bases; junction bases outside the gene matches: 5. This CDR3 has 14 residues. The germline gives CDR1 SGHNT, CDR2 YYREEE (reference sequence). The CDR3 sequence is CASSLGQGRTEAFF. The CDR3 nucleotides read TGTGCCAGCAGCCTGGGACAGGGGAGAACTGAAGCTTTCTTT.

The CDR3 region is CASKTKVAGGLDTQYF. The CDR3 DNA reads as TGCGCCAGCAAGACCAAAGTAGCGGGAGGGTTAGATACGCAGTATTTT. The rearrangement links TRBV5-1 to TRBJ2-3; 11 positions agree with TRBD2. With 6 bases clipped from V and 5 bases from J, the junction kept 11 bases outside the gene matches. There are 16 residues in the CDR3. Germline V gives CDR1 SGHRS, CDR2 YFSETQ.

The chain joins TRBV2 to TRBJ1-5; TRBD1 is a possible D gene (5 bases). The V and J ends lost 6 bases and 1 base respectively, with 13 bases between them. CDR3 length: 15 amino acids. Germline V gene sequence: CDR1 SNHLY, CDR2 FYNNEI. The CDR3 is CASSLRGQSNQPQHF. The CDR3 nucleotides are TGTGCCAGCAGCTTAAGGGGTCAGAGCAATCAGCCCCAGCATTTT. Drawing the rest from reference TRBV2 and TRBJ1-5, the complete variable domain is EPEVTQTPSHQVTQMGQEVILRCVPISNHLYFYWYRQILGQKVEFLVSFYNNEISEKSEIFDDQFSVERPDGSNFTLKIRSTKLEDSAMYFCASSLRGQSNQPQHFGDGTRLSIL.

The chain is built from TRBV18 and TRBJ2-7; D may be TRBD2 (6 bases). CDR1 and CDR2 (germline): KGHSH, LQKENI. V shed 0 bases and J shed 6 bases, with 15 bases lying between them. This CDR3 comprises 15 residues. The CDR3 reads CASSPPGTPVGEQYF. CDR3 bases: TGTGCCAGCTCACCACCCGGGACTCCCGTCGGCGAGCAGTACTTC. The full variable domain, completed using reference TRBV18 and TRBJ2-7, is NAGVMQNPRHLVRRRGQEARLRCSPMKGHSHVYWYRQLPEEGLKFMVYLQKENIIDESGMPKERFSAEFPKEGPSILRIQQVVRGDSAAYFCASSPPGTPVGEQYFGPGTRLTVT.